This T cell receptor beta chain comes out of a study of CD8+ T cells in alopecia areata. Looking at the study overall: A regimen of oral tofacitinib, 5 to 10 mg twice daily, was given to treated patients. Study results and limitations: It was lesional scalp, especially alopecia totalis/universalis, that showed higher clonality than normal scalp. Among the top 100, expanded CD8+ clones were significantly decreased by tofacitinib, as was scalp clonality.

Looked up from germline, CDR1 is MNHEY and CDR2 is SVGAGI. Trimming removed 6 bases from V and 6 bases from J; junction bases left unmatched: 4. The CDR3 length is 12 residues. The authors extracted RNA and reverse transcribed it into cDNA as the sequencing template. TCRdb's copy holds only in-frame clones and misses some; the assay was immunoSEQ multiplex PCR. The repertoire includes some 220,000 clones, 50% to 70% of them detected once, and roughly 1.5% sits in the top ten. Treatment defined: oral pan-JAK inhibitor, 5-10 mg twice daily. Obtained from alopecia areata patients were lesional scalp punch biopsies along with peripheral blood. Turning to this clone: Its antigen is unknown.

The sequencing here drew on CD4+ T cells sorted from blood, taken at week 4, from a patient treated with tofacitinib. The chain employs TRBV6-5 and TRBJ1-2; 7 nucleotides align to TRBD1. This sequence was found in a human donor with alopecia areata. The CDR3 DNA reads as TGTGCCAGCAGCCTTGACAGGGATGGCTACACCTTC. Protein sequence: CASSLDRDGYTF.